This TCR beta chain was obtained from a study of shared clonotypes between healthy human individuals (dated by TCRdb to about 2020). Background for the entire study: A few men and a couple of women, aged 18 to 49 years, made up the cohort. For each donor, three plates each were used for CD4 naive and CD4 memory, two plates were used for CD8 naive, and one plate was used for CD8 memory. Blood TCR repertoires of a handful of healthy adults were deeply sequenced to estimate repertoire size and the extent of clonotype sharing between individuals. Different laboratories and diverse techniques were used to prepare libraries and sequence TCR repertoires, to increase sequencing depth and limit assay-specific biases. Leukapheresis yielded between about 0.8 and 8.9 billion PBMCs per donor.

The donors were healthy, HIV-negative adults who had no recently reported acute infections or vaccinations. All donors were Caucasian adults living in Nashville, Tennessee, USA. CD4+ T cells were enriched by magnetic negative selection, after which naive cells were positively selected on CD45RA and the negative fraction was taken as the memory subset. After blood collection by leukapheresis, PBMCs were isolated using Ficoll-Histopaque density gradient centrifugation and then cryopreserved in the vapor phase of liquid nitrogen. Analytical flow cytometry was used to check the purity and quantity of every magnetically sorted T cell population. Genomic DNA was isolated from every sorted fraction and measured by UV absorbance on a Nanodrop 2000c. What the research found in general, with its limitations: Compared with non-shared clonotypes, clonotypes shared by all four sorted-subset donors had higher generation probabilities. Naive subsets generally had larger estimated clonotype richness than memory subsets. Sampling was restricted to blood, and TCR repertoires in tissues likely differ from the TCR repertoires found in blood. Rarefaction of sorted-subset datasets indicated incomplete sequencing despite the large sequencing depth. Because the study included a small number of donors, the genetic and exposure-history diversity represented was limited. Pairwise subsampling indicated that sequencing depth was expected to affect the degree of clonotype sharing among donors. Across a few donors, around 5% of naive CD4, more than 3% of naive CD8, around 2.1% of memory CD4, and 0.3% to 0.45% of memory CD8 clonotypes were shared.

In the germline V gene, CDR1 corresponds to MGHRA and CDR2 to YSYEKL. The CDR3 runs 13 residues from the cysteine to the phenylalanine. This entry keeps only the CDR3 DNA: 39 bases, framed from base 1. Between the V and J ends, shortened by 9 bases and 3 bases respectively, the junction contains 14 bases. About this clone: There is no known antigen for this receptor. Per-base quality was not reported, and no clone a single base away is much larger than it.

Using the deep immunoSEQ assay, TCR CDR3 regions were amplified from genomic DNA by multiplex PCR. For each cell subset, the extracted genomic DNA was distributed evenly across all wells of several immunoSEQ 96-well plates, and each plate served as one replicate. For sorted subsets, roughly 190 ng of genomic DNA, equivalent to 30,000 or so T cell genomes, went into each replicate PCR. Purified libraries were measured with a Qubit 3.0 fluorometer, size-checked on a Bioanalyzer 2100, and measured again with the KAPA Library Quantification kit. Every immunoSEQ 96-well plate was sequenced on a dedicated single-read 150-cycle Illumina NextSeq 550 flow cell. Concerning the study's data processing: The immunoSEQ output contained only junctional sequences without quality scores, so filtering could not match that applied to full-length reads. Sequences were annotated with PyIR, a Python wrapper for IgBLAST v1.9, and V/J genes and CDR3 were assigned using IMGT germline references. Reads were filtered out if the reads had weak V/J assignments (E-value above 1e-6), no CDR3, stop codons, out-of-frame junctions, or ambiguous translated residues. A V3J clonotype was defined by an identical inferred V gene, J gene, and CDR3 amino acid sequence. Percentage overlap between repertoires was calculated by dividing the number of shared unique clonotypes by the size of the smaller repertoire. Richness of each repertoire was evaluated using RTK rarefaction, the Chao1 estimator, and Recon v2.1 estimates of unobserved clonotypes. OLGA was used to compute generation probabilities for all TCRbeta clonotypes that the gDNA method yielded from a few donors. TCRdb took this table from immuneACCESS and kept in-frame rearrangements with V and J called. Such tables lack part of the clones; where checked against another copy, unresolved V genes explain under half of the gap, and the rest is unexplained. V and J calls and clone size come straight from that table; D and trimming were deduced from the DNA. The sample includes 2 million to 2.5 million clones, with 92% observed a single time. The top ten constitute 0.37% of the sample.

The receptor was derived from a man aged 18 to 30 in good health. Some clones in this sample may be carry-over from other donors' samples. What was sequenced was naive CD4+ T cells from PBMCs. The cell subset or site label corresponds to: CD45RA+ positively selected. The V and J genes are TRBV4-1 and TRBJ1-1, with the D gene call left open. The DNA reads TGCGCCAGGCTAGGAGCGGGGTACACTGAAGCTTTCTTT. The translation is CARLGAGYTEAFF.